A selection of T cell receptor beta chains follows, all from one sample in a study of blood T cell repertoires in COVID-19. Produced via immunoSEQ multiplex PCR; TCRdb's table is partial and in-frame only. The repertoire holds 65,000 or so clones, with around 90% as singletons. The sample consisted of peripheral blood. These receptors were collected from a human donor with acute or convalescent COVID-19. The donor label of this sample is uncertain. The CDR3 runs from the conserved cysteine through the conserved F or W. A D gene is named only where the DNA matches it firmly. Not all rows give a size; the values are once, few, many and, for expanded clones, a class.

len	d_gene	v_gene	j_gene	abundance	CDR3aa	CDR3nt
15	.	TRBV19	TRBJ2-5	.	CASSTRDFGQETQYF	TGTGCCAGTAGTACGCGGGACTTTGGACAAGAGACCCAGTACTTC
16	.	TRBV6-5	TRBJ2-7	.	CASSYPGGRGAREQYF	TGTGCCAGCAGTTACCCCGGGGGGAGGGGGGCGAGGGAGCAGTACTTC
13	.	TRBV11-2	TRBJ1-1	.	CASSFRVNTEAFF	TGTGCCAGCAGCTTCCGGGTGAACACTGAAGCTTTCTTT
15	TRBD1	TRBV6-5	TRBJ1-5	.	CASMLGQGFGQPQHF	TGTGCCAGCATGTTGGGACAGGGGTTTGGTCAGCCCCAGCATTTT
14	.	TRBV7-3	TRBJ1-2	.	CASSLESRGYGYTF	TGTGCCAGCAGCTTAGAGTCCAGGGGCTATGGCTACACCTTC
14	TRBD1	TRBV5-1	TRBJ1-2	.	CASSSTGISYGYTF	TGCGCCAGCAGCTCGACAGGGATCAGCTATGGCTACACCTTC
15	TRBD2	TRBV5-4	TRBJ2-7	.	CASSPPRGEKYEQYF	TGTGCCAGCAGCCCCCCGCGGGGGGAGAAGTACGAGCAGTACTTC
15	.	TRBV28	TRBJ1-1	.	CASRPPGQVLTEAFF	TGTGCCAGCAGACCGCCGGGACAAGTGCTGACTGAAGCTTTCTTT
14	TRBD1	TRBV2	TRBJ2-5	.	CASSVDRNQETQYF	TGTGCCAGCAGTGTGGACAGGAATCAAGAGACCCAGTACTTC
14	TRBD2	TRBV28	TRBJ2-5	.	CASSLAGAGGTQYF	TGTGCCAGCAGTTTAGCCGGGGCGGGGGGGACCCAGTACTTC
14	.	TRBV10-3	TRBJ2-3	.	CAISESGGTDTQYF	TGTGCCATCAGTGAGTCAGGGGGCACAGATACGCAGTATTTT
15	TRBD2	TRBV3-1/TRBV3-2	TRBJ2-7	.	CASSLRTSGRYEQYF	TGTGCCAGCAGCCTCCGGACTAGCGGGAGATACGAGCAGTACTTC
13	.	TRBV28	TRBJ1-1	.	CASTQGQPLKAFF	TGTGCCAGCACTCAGGGGCAGCCCCTGAAAGCTTTCTTT
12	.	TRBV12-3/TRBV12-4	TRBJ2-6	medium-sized	CASSLRANVLTF	TGTGCCAGCAGTCTCCGGGCCAACGTCCTGACTTTC
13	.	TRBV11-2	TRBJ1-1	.	CASSPQAGSEAFF	TGTGCCAGCAGCCCGCAGGCGGGTTCTGAAGCTTTCTTT
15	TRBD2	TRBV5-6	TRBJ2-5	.	CASSLELAGLETQYF	TGTGCCAGCAGCTTGGAACTAGCGGGACTAGAGACCCAGTACTTC
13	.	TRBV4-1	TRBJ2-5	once	CASSQDGGETQYF	TGCGCCAGCAGCCAGGATGGAGGAGAGACCCAGTACTTC
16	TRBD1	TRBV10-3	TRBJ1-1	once	CAISETGGYGNTEAFF	TGTGCCATCAGTGAGACAGGGGGCTATGGGAACACTGAAGCTTTCTTT
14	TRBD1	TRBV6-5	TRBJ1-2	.	CASSYSTGRYGYTF	TGTGCCAGCAGTTACTCGACAGGGAGGTATGGCTACACCTTC
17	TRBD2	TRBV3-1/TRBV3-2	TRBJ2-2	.	CASRASGRVMNTGELFF	TGTGCCAGCAGGGCTAGCGGGAGGGTAATGAACACCGGGGAGCTGTTTTTT
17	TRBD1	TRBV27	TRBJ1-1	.	CASSLLGQGALNTEAFF	TGTGCCAGCAGTTTACTGGGACAGGGGGCTCTTAACACTGAAGCTTTCTTT
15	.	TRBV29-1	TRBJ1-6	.	CSVGTGKSGDSPLHF	TGCAGCGTTGGAACAGGGAAGTCAGGAGATTCACCCCTCCACTTT
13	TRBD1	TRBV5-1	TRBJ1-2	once	CASSSGQGYGYTF	TGCGCCAGCAGCTCTGGACAGGGCTATGGCTACACCTTC
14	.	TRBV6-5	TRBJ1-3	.	CASRQVFSGNTIYF	TGTGCCAGCAGACAGGTATTCTCTGGAAACACCATATATTTT
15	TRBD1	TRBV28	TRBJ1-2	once	CASTLRGTGNYGYTF	TGTGCCAGCACCCTAAGAGGGACAGGGAACTATGGCTACACCTTC
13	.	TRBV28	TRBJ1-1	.	CASSGGGGGEAFF	TGTGCCAGCAGCGGCGGGGGAGGAGGCGAAGCTTTCTTT
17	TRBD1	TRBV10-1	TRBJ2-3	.	CASSRDLGTGSTDTQYF	TGCGCCAGCAGCCGAGACCTAGGGACAGGCAGCACAGATACGCAGTATTTT
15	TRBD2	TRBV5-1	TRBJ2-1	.	CASSPYSGRENEQFF	TGCGCCAGCAGCCCGTACTCGGGGCGGGAGAATGAGCAGTTCTTC
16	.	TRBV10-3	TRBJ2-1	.	CAISGVLRSSYNEQFF	TGTGCCATCAGTGGGGTGCTCCGGAGCTCCTACAATGAGCAGTTCTTC
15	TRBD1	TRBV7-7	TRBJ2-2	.	CASSLDRAGTGELFF	TGTGCCAGCAGCCTGGACAGGGCGGGCACCGGGGAGCTGTTTTTT
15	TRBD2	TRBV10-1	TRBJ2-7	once	CASSEGAGGQYEQYF	TGCGCCAGCAGTGAAGGAGCGGGGGGGCAGTACGAGCAGTACTTC
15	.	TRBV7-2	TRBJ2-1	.	CASSLVAGTYNEQFF	TGTGCCAGCAGCTTAGTGGCGGGGACCTACAATGAGCAGTTCTTC
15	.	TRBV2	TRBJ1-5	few	CASSELTGHAQPQHF	TGTGCCAGCAGTGAATTGACAGGACACGCTCAGCCCCAGCATTTT
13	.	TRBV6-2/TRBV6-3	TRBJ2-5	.	CASSLTSQETQYF	TGTGCCAGCAGTTTAACCAGCCAAGAGACCCAGTACTTC
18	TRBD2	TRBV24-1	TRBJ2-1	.	CATSDRSGTSGSYNEQFF	TGTGCCACCAGTGATCGCTCCGGGACTAGCGGCTCCTACAATGAGCAGTTCTTC
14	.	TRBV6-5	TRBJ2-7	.	CASSPMSSSYEQYF	TGTGCCAGCAGCCCGATGTCGAGCTCCTACGAGCAGTACTTC
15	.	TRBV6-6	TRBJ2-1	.	CASNLTPDSYNEQFF	TGTGCCAGCAATCTGACTCCCGACTCCTACAATGAGCAGTTCTTC
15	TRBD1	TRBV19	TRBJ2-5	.	CASSIRGQGRETQYF	TGTGCCAGTAGTATAAGGGGACAGGGAAGAGAGACCCAGTACTTC
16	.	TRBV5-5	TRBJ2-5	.	CASLLLGGQGDETQYF	TGTGCCAGCCTCTTGCTCGGGGGCCAGGGGGATGAGACCCAGTACTTC
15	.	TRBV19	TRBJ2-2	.	CASRQQGAVAGELFF	TGTGCCAGTAGACAACAGGGTGCCGTGGCCGGGGAGCTGTTTTTT
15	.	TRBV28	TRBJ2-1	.	CASSPLGQGRGEQFF	TGTGCCAGCAGTCCTCTGGGCCAGGGAAGGGGTGAGCAGTTCTTC
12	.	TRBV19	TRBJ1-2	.	CASSIDRSGYTF	TGTGCCAGTAGTATAGATCGGAGTGGCTACACCTTC
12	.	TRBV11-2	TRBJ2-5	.	CASSLRGETQYF	TGTGCCAGCAGCTTGAGAGGGGAGACCCAGTACTTC
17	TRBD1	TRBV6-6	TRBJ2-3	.	CASSRPRQGISTDTQYF	TGTGCCAGCAGTCGACCTCGACAGGGAATTAGCACAGATACGCAGTATTTT
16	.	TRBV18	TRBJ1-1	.	CASSPLQWTENTEAFF	TGTGCCAGCTCACCACTCCAGTGGACAGAGAACACTGAAGCTTTCTTT
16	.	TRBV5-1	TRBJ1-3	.	CASSFGSQDSGNTIYF	TGCGCCAGCAGCTTTGGGTCACAGGACTCTGGAAACACCATATATTTT
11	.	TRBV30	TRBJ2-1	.	CAWTVRNEQFF	TGTGCCTGGACGGTCCGCAATGAGCAGTTCTTC
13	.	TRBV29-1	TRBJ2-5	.	CSVAGTPQETQYF	TGCAGCGTTGCCGGGACACCCCAAGAGACCCAGTACTTC
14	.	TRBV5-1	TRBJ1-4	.	CASSSQGSGEKLFF	TGCGCCAGCAGCTCCCAGGGAAGTGGTGAAAAACTGTTTTTT
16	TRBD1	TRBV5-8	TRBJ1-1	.	CASSRRTGGRNTEAFF	TGTGCCAGCAGTCGGAGGACAGGGGGTAGGAACACTGAAGCTTTCTTT
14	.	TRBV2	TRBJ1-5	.	CASSDVGRNQPQHF	TGTGCCAGCAGTGACGTGGGGCGAAATCAGCCCCAGCATTTT
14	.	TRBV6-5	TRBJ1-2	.	CASRTGGSNYGYTF	TGTGCCAGCAGAACCGGGGGTTCTAACTATGGCTACACCTTC
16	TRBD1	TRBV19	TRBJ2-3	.	CASSTRGRRGTDTQYF	TGTGCCAGTAGCACCAGGGGGCGGAGAGGCACAGATACGCAGTATTTT
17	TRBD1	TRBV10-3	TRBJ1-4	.	CAISESRQGASNEKLFF	TGTGCCATCAGTGAGTCGAGACAGGGGGCGTCTAATGAAAAACTGTTTTTT
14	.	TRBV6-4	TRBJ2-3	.	CASSEQGGGDTQYF	TGTGCCAGCAGTGAGCAGGGAGGAGGCGATACGCAGTATTTT
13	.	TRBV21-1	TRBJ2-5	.	CASRVGGLETQYF	TGTGCCAGCCGCGTCGGGGGGCTAGAGACCCAGTACTTC
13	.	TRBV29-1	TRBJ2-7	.	CSAQGPLSYEQYF	TGCAGCGCCCAGGGGCCGCTTTCCTACGAGCAGTACTTC